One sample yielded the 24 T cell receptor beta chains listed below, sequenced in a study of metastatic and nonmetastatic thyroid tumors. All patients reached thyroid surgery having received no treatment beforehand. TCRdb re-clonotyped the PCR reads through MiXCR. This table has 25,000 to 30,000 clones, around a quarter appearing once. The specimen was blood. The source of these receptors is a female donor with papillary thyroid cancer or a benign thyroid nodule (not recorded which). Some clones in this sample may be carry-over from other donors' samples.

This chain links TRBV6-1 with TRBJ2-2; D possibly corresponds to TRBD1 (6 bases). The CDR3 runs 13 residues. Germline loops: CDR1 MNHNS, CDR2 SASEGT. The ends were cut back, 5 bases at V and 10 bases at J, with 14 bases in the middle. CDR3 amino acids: CASSQDSSVELFF. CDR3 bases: TGTGCCAGCAGTCAGGACAGTTCTGTGGAGCTGTTTTTT.

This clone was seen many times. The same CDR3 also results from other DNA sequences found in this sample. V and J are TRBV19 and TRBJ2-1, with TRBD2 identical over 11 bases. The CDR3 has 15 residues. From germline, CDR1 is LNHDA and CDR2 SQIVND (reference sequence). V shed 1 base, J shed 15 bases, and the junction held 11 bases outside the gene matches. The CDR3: CASSIGGLAGGWLFF. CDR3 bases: TGTGCCAGTAGTATAGGTGGATTAGCGGGGGGGTGGCTGTTCTTC.

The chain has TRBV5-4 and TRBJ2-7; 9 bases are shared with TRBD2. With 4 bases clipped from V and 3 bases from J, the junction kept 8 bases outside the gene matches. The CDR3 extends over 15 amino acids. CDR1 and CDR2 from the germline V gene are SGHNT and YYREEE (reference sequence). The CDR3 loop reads CASSRGTSWFYEQYF. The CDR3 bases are TGTGCCAGCAGCAGGGGGACTAGCTGGTTCTACGAGCAGTACTTC.

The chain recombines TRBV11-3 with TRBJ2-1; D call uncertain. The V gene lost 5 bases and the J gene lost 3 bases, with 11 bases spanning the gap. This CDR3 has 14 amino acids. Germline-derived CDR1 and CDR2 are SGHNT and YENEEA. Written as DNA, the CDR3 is TGTGCCAGCAGCGACCCTCTGCTCTACAATGAGCAGTTCTTC. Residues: CASSDPLLYNEQFF.

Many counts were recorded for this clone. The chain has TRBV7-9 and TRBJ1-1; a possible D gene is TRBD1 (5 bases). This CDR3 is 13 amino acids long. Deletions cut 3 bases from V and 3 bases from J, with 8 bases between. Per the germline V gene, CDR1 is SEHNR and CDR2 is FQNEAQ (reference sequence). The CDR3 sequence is CASSFTGDTEAFF. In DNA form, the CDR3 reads TGTGCCAGCAGCTTTACGGGGGACACTGAAGCTTTCTTT.

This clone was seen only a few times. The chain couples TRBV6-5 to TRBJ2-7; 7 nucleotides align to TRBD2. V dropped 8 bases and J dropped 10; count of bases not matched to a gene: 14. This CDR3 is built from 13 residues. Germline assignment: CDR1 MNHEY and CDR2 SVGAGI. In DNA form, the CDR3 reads TGTGCCAGCGGTTCCGGGGGGAGGCGTCGTCAGTACTTC. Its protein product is CASGSGGRRRQYF.

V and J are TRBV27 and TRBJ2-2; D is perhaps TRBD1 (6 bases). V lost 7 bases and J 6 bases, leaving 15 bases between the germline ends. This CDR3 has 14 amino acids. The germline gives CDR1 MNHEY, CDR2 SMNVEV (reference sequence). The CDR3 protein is CASKQGRVSGELFF. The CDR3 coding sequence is TGTGCCAGCAAACAGGGAAGGGTTTCCGGGGAGCTGTTTTTT.

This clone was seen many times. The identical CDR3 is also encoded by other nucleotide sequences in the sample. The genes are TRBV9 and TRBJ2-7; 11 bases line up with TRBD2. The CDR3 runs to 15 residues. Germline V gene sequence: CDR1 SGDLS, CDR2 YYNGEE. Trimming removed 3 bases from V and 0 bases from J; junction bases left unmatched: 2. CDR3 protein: CASSEGTSGSYEQYF. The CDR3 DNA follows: TGTGCCAGCAGCGAGGGGACTAGCGGCTCCTACGAGCAGTACTTC.

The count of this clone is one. CDR3 sequence reads: CASSRGLELYEQYF. The CDR3 coding sequence is TGCGCCAGCAGCAGGGGACTAGAACTCTACGAGCAGTACTTC. V gene TRBV4-3 combines with J gene TRBJ2-7, with TRBD2 identical over 8 bases. Germline V gives CDR1 LGHNA, CDR2 YSLEER. The V gene end was trimmed by 5 bases and the J gene end by 3 bases; junction bases not matched to a gene: 6. CDR3 length equals 14 residues.

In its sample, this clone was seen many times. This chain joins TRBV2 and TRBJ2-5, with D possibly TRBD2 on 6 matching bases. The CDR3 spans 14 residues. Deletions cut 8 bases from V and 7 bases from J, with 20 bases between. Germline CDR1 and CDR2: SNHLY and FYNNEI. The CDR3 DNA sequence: TGTGCCAGCGGGGACTCCTCCCTTAGGGGGACCCAGTACTTC. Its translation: CASGDSSLRGTQYF.

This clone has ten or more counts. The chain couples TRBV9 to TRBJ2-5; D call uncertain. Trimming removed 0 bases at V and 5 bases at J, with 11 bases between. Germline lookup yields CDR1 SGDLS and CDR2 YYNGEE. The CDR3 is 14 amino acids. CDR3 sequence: CASSVGALGETQYF. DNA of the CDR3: TGTGCCAGCAGCGTAGGCGCCCTCGGGGAGACCCAGTACTTC.

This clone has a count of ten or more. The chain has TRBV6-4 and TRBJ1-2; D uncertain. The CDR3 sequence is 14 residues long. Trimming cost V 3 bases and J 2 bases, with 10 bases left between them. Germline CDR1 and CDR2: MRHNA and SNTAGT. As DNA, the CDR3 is TGTGCCAGCAGTGATAAGGGAGGAAACTATGGCTACACCTTC. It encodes CASSDKGGNYGYTF.

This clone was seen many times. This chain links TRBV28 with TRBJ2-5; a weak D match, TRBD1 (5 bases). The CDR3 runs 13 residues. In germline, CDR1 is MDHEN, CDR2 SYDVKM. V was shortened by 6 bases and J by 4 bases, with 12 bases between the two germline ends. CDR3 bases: TGTGCCAGCAGCTTACCAGGGCGAGAGACCCAGTACTTC. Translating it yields CASSLPGRETQYF.

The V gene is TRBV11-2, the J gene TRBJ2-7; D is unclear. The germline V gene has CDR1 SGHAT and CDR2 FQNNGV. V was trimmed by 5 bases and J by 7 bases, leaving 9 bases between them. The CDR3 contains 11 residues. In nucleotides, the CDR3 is TGTGCCAGCAGCGTTACCCTGGAGCAGTACTTC. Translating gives CASSVTLEQYF.

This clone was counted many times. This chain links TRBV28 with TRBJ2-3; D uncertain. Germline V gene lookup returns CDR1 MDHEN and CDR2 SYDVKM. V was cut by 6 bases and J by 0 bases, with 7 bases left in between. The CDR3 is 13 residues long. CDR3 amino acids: CASRLESTDTQYF. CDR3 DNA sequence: TGTGCCAGCAGGCTAGAGAGCACAGATACGCAGTATTTT.

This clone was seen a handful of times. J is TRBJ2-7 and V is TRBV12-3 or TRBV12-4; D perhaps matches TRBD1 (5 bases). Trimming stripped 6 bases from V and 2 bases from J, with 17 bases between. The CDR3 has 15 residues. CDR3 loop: CASSVIRQHPYEQYF. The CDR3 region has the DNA TGTGCCAGCAGCGTCATCAGACAGCACCCCTACGAGCAGTACTTC.

CDR3 loop: CASSHGLAGEQYF. In DNA, the CDR3 is TGTGCCAGCAGCCACGGACTAGCGGGGGAGCAGTACTTC. This sequence joins TRBV7-8 and TRBJ2-7; 12 nucleotides align to TRBD2. The CDR3 spans 13 residues. Trimming took 5 bases from V and 7 from J; bases not matched to a gene: 3. Germline CDR1 SGHVS, CDR2 FQNEAQ. The entire variable domain, with the rest obtained from reference TRBV7-8 and TRBJ2-7, is as follows: GAGVSQSPRYKVAKRGQDVALRCDPISGHVSLFWYQQALGQGPEFLTYFQNEAQLDKSGLPSDRFFAERPEGSVSTLKIQRTQQEDSAVYLCASSHGLAGEQYFGPGTRLTVT.

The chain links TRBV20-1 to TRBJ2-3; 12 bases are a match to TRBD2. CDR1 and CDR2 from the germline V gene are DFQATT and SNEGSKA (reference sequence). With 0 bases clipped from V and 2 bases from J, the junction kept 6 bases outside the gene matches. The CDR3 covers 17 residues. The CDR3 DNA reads TGCAGTGCTAGAGATACCCGGACTAGCGGGACCACAGATACGCAGTATTTT. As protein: CSARDTRTSGTTDTQYF.

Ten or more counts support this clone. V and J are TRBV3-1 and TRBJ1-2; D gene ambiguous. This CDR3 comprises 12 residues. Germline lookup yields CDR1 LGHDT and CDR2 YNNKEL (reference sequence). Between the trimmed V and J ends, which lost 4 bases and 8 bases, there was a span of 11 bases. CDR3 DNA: TGTGCCAGCAGCCTAAACCTAGAGGGCTACACCTTC. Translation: CASSLNLEGYTF.

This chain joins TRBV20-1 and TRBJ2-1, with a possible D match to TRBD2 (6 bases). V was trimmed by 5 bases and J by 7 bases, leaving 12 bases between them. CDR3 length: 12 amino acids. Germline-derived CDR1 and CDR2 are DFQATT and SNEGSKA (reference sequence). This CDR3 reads CSAGGKWNEQFF. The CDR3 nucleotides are TGCAGTGCTGGGGGGAAGTGGAATGAGCAGTTCTTC.

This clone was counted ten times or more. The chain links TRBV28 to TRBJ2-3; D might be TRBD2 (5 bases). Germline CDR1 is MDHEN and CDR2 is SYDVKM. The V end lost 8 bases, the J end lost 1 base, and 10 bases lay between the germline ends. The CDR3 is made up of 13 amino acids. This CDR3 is CASCGLRTDTQYF. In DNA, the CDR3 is TGTGCCAGCTGCGGGCTCCGCACAGATACGCAGTATTTT.

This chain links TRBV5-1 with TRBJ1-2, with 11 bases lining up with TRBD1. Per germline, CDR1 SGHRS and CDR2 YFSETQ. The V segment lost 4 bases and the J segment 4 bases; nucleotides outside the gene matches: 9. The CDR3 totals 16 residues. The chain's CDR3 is CASSDDGQGAGYGYTF. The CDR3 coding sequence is TGCGCCAGCAGCGACGACGGACAGGGGGCAGGCTATGGCTACACCTTC.

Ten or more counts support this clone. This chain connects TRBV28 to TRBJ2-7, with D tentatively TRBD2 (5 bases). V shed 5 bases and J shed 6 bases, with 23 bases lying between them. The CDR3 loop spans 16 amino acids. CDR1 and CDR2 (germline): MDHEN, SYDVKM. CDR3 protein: CASSGERPRGRGEQYF. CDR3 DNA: TGTGCCAGCAGTGGGGAGAGACCGCGAGGGAGAGGCGAGCAGTACTTC.

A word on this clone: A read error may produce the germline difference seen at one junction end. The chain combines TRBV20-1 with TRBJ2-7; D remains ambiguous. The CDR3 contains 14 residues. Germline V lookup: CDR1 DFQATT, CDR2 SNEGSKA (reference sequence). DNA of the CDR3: TGCAGTGCTAGAGCCAAAGGATACTACGAATGGCAGTATTTC. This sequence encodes CSARAKGYYEWQYF.